This TCR beta chain was found in a study of blood T cell repertoires in COVID-19. V was cut by 5 bases and J by 4 bases, with 15 bases left in between. The CDR3 contains 14 residues. Germline V lookup: CDR1 SGHRS, CDR2 YFSETQ. The method was immunoSEQ multiplex PCR; TCRdb's version includes in-frame clones alone and lacks a portion of them. Found here are 110,000 or so clones, 75% to 90% of them singletons; the top ten hold about 4.8%. The rearrangement joins TRBV5-1 to TRBJ1-1, with D perhaps TRBD1 (5 bases). The sequence was obtained from a woman aged 45 to 65 with acute or convalescent COVID-19. Input material: peripheral blood. CDR3 protein: CASSQGLSGTEAFF. DNA of the CDR3: TGCGCCAGCAGTCAGGGCCTTTCGGGCACTGAAGCTTTCTTT. Supplemented by reference TRBV5-1 and TRBJ1-1, the full variable domain reads KAGVTQTPRYLIKTRGQQVTLSCSPISGHRSVSWYQQTPGQGLQFLFEYFSETQRNKGNFPGRFSGRQFSNSRSEMNVSTLELGDSALYLCASSQGLSGTEAFFGQGTRLTVV.